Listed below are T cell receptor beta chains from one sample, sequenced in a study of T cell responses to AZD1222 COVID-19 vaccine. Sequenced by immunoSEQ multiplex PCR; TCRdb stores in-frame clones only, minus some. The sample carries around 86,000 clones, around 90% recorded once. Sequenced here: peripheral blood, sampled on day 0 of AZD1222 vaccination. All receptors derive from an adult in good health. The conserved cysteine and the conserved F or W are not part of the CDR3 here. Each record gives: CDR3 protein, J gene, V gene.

ASTSVNSGNTIY	TRBJ1-3	TRBV27
ASSFRDRGWNEQF	TRBJ2-1	TRBV7-2
ASSLAGTAYGYT	TRBJ1-2	TRBV5-1
ASSQASQSYGYT	TRBJ1-2	TRBV4-3
ASSFVDSTDTQY	TRBJ2-3	TRBV5-4
ASSHTDRGAAKNIQY	TRBJ2-4	TRBV3-1/TRBV3-2
ASSSLTGTGGINEQF	TRBJ2-1	TRBV5-1
ASRGQGADTGELF	TRBJ2-2	TRBV4-2
ASSLKLPGQGFYGYT	TRBJ1-2	TRBV27
ATSPVQLSGNTIY	TRBJ1-3	TRBV19
ASSLMGDRTYEQY	TRBJ2-7	TRBV7-3
ASSVYKGITGELF	TRBJ2-2	TRBV5-6
ASSVGGTQETQY	TRBJ2-5	TRBV18
ASSKQGTGEKLF	TRBJ1-4	TRBV2
ASSLSGRFPDTQY	TRBJ2-3	TRBV7-9
ASSWGQGAGNSPLH	TRBJ1-6	TRBV5-4
ATRGGNNYGYT	TRBJ1-2	TRBV7-2
ASSLAEGHTDTQY	TRBJ2-3	TRBV11-1
ASSYGRGVYEQY	TRBJ2-7	TRBV6-2/TRBV6-3
ASSYPSARGI	TRBJ2-1	TRBV5-1
ASSPGHYGYT	TRBJ1-2	TRBV18
AISESTSGSSHEQF	TRBJ2-1	TRBV10-3
AISDDRSSYEQY	TRBJ2-7	TRBV10-3
ASSDSQGADTGELF	TRBJ2-2	TRBV6-4
ASSRQGSSYNSPLH	TRBJ1-6	TRBV7-8
ASSPSIGGVAF	TRBJ1-1	TRBV7-3
ASSQAGAGFRFQF	TRBJ2-1	TRBV3-1/TRBV3-2
ASRSISFGEKLF	TRBJ1-4	TRBV6-5
ATGVYSNQPQH	TRBJ1-5	TRBV18
ASSLDRGNSPLH	TRBJ1-6	TRBV7-3
ASSQEGGWQPQH	TRBJ1-5	TRBV3-1/TRBV3-2
ASSNLLDNEQF	TRBJ2-1	TRBV19
ASSIWGQGASGANVLT	TRBJ2-6	TRBV19
ASSLFSNQPQH	TRBJ1-5	TRBV12-3/TRBV12-4
SASSGELF	TRBJ2-2	TRBV20-1